The 10 T cell receptor beta chains reported below all come from one sample, sequenced in a study of blood T cell repertoires in COVID-19. Sequenced by immunoSEQ multiplex PCR; TCRdb stores in-frame clones only, minus some. The sample yields about 320,000 clones, 85% seen once. The specimen was PBMCs or T cells enriched from blood (not recorded which). The receptors derive from a woman aged 30 to 39 who had been exposed to COVID-19.

The chain recombines TRBV6-1 with TRBJ2-5; tentative D call: TRBD2 (6 bases). This CDR3 contains 16 residues. Trimming took off 4 bases at V and 2 bases at J, with 17 bases between the two ends. Germline V gives CDR1 MNHNS, CDR2 SASEGT. The CDR3 coding sequence is TGTGCCAGCAGTGGACCGGTGGGACTCGCTCAAGAGACCCAGTACTTC. Protein sequence: CASSGPVGLAQETQYF.

The chain is built from TRBV12-3 or TRBV12-4 and TRBJ1-4; 8 bases match TRBD1. V trimming: 6 bases; J trimming: 7 bases; junction bases outside the gene matches: 4. This CDR3 is built from 13 residues. The CDR3 region is CASSDRGSEKLFF. The CDR3 nucleotides are TGTGCCAGCAGCGACAGGGGAAGTGAAAAACTGTTTTTT.

This rearrangement joins TRBV3-1 (or the pseudogene TRBV3-2) to TRBJ2-3, with a weak D call TRBD2 (5 bases). V lost 6 bases and J lost 5, with 12 bases in between. Germline CDR1 LGHDT, CDR2 YNNKEL (reference sequence). The CDR3 runs to 13 residues. The CDR3 loop reads CASSPPSGDTQYF. In DNA, the CDR3 is TGTGCCAGCAGTCCCCCCAGCGGAGATACGCAGTATTTT.

This rearrangement joins TRBV19 to TRBJ2-2; TRBD1 matches at 7 bases. CDR3 length: 15 amino acids. With V trimmed by 0 bases and J by 8 bases, 6 bases remained unmatched. Germline V gene data show CDR1 as LNHDA and CDR2 as SQIVND (reference sequence). As DNA, the CDR3 is TGTGCCAGTAGTATAGATCGAGGGGGCCTAGGGGAGCTGTTTTTT. This translates into CASSIDRGGLGELFF.

CDR3 protein: CASSHGSGGEDTQYF. CDR3 DNA sequence: TGCGCCAGCAGCCATGGGTCAGGAGGCGAAGATACGCAGTATTTT. The chain is built from TRBV4-1 and TRBJ2-3; D is possibly TRBD2 (5 bases). Germline V gene data show CDR1 as MGHRA and CDR2 as YSYEKL. With 3 bases removed from V and 5 bases from J, the gap between germline ends came to 15 bases. The length of the CDR3 is 15 residues.

The chain is built from TRBV18 and TRBJ2-3; 9 bases agree with TRBD2. V gave up 1 base and J gave up 3 bases; unmatched junction bases: 11. The germline V gene has CDR1 KGHSH and CDR2 LQKENI. The CDR3 is 18 amino acids. The CDR3 DNA reads TGTGCCAGCTCACCACGCGGGGGGGCCGTTTTTTCTACAGATACGCAGTATTTT. It codes for CASSPRGGAVFSTDTQYF.

The gene calls are TRBV11-1 and TRBJ1-6; D ambiguous. CDR3 size: 15 residues. Deletions cut 1 base from V and 7 bases from J, with 11 bases between. Per germline, CDR1 SGHAT and CDR2 FQDESV (reference sequence). The CDR3 protein is CASSLDPGVNSPLHF. As DNA, the CDR3 is TGTGCCAGCAGCTTAGATCCGGGAGTCAATTCACCCCTCCACTTT. Full variable domain (outside the CDR3, taken from reference TRBV11-1 and TRBJ1-6): EAEVAQSPRYKITEKSQAVAFWCDPISGHATLYWYRQILGQGPELLVQFQDESVVDDSQLPKDRFSAERLKGVDSTLKIQPAELGDSAMYLCASSLDPGVNSPLHFGNGTRLTVT.

V usage is TRBV4-1 and J usage is TRBJ1-1; the D gene is possibly TRBD1 (5 bases). The germline V and J ends were trimmed by 1 base and 4 bases, with 10 bases remaining between them. In germline, CDR1 is MGHRA, CDR2 YSYEKL. CDR3 length equals 14 residues. CDR3 sequence (DNA): TGCGCCAGCAGCCAAGGCAGGGAGGGCACTGAAGCTTTCTTT. As protein: CASSQGREGTEAFF.

The chain joins TRBV7-2 to TRBJ1-5; D unclear. CDR1 SGHTA and CDR2 FQGNSA come from the germline V gene. Trimming took off 6 bases at V and 4 bases at J, with 13 bases between the two ends. The CDR3 extends over 14 amino acids. Here the CDR3 DNA reads TGTGCCAGCAGACCGACCGGAGTGAATCAGCCCCAGCATTTT. Protein: CASRPTGVNQPQHF.

V and J are TRBV2 and TRBJ2-1; possible D gene TRBD1, 6 bases. The CDR3 is made up of 15 amino acids. Looked up from germline, CDR1 is SNHLY and CDR2 is FYNNEI. Trimming took 6 bases from V and 9 from J, leaving 21 bases between them. The chain's CDR3 is CASSDPGHGKPEQFF. The CDR3 DNA reads TGTGCCAGCAGCGATCCGGGACACGGAAAACCTGAGCAGTTCTTC.